These 13 T cell receptor beta chains share one sample of origin, sequenced in a study of cytomegalovirus exposure and HLA in healthy donors. The PCR used 60 Vbeta and 13 Jbeta primers. This table comes from immunoSEQ multiplex PCR, and its TCRdb copy is limited to in-frame clones, with some not included. The sample contains around 180,000 clones, under 90% of which appear only once. Sequencing was done on a sample of PBMCs. The receptors here all came from a man in his thirties or forties in good health and CMV-seropositive.

This chain uses TRBV7-6 with TRBJ2-3, with D hard to call. CDR3 length equals 13 residues. Germline V CDR1 and CDR2: SGHVS, FNYEAQ. Deletions cut 5 bases from V and 6 bases from J, with 12 bases between. CDR3 region: CASSQEPRDTQYF. CDR3 in DNA: TGTGCCAGCAGCCAAGAGCCGCGGGATACGCAGTATTTT.

The chain is built from TRBV19 and TRBJ2-2, with D unclear. Germline V gene sequence: CDR1 LNHDA, CDR2 SQIVND (reference sequence). The V end was cut by 2 bases, the J end by 6 bases, with 13 bases between. The CDR3 contains 15 residues. CDR3 sequence: CASSIRVTRPGELFF. As DNA, the CDR3 is TGTGCCAGTAGTATACGAGTTACCCGTCCCGGGGAGCTGTTTTTT.

This rearrangement joins TRBV7-9 to TRBJ1-2; 7 nucleotides align to TRBD1. Germline loops: CDR1 SEHNR, CDR2 FQNEAQ (reference sequence). The CDR3 totals 14 residues. V trimming: 5 bases; J trimming: 5 bases; junction bases outside the gene matches: 8. The CDR3 DNA reads TGTGCCAGCAGCGGAGGGACAGCCGGGTATGGCTACACCTTC. Encoded protein: CASSGGTAGYGYTF.

This clone was seen a single time. The chain combines TRBV6-1 with TRBJ1-1; the match to TRBD1 covers 9 bases. Germline-derived CDR1 and CDR2 are MNHNS and SASEGT. The trim removed 2 bases at V and 5 bases at J, leaving 9 bases unmatched. There are 16 residues in the CDR3. The CDR3 DNA reads as TGTGCCAGCAGTGAATTTATCAGGACAGGGGAAACTGAAGCTTTCTTT. Translation gives CASSEFIRTGETEAFF.

This sequence joins TRBV19 and TRBJ2-7, with 7 bases fitting TRBD1. The germline gives CDR1 LNHDA, CDR2 SQIVND (reference sequence). The CDR3 covers 15 residues. V gave up 2 bases and J gave up 4 bases; unmatched junction bases: 8. The CDR3 DNA reads as TGTGCCAGTAGTATAAAAGGGGGCGGGCTTTACGAGCAGTACTTC. Protein: CASSIKGGGLYEQYF.

V gene TRBV2 combines with J gene TRBJ2-7; TRBD1 matches 8 bases. With 3 bases clipped from V and 2 bases from J, the junction kept 3 bases outside the gene matches. The CDR3 contains 14 residues. Germline CDR1 and CDR2: SNHLY and FYNNEI. The CDR3 loop reads CASSDTGGTYEQYF. The CDR3 DNA is TGTGCCAGCAGTGATACAGGGGGGACCTACGAGCAGTACTTC.

CDR3 amino acids: CAISRTGTGNTIYF. The CDR3 DNA follows: TGTGCCATCAGCCGGACAGGGACTGGAAACACCATATATTTT. This chain uses TRBV10-3 with TRBJ1-3; 8 bases match TRBD1. V dropped 6 bases and J dropped 2; count of bases not matched to a gene: 3. CDR3 length equals 14 residues. Germline V gene data show CDR1 as ENHRY and CDR2 as SYGVKD.

The CDR3 loop is CASSGRQGSNYGYTF. CDR3 DNA: TGTGCCAGCAGCGGGAGACAGGGCTCTAACTATGGCTACACCTTC. V and J are TRBV11-3 and TRBJ1-2, with 7 positions matching TRBD1. The CDR3 runs to 15 residues. J was trimmed by 0 bases and V by 5 bases; bases with no gene match: 6. CDR1 is SGHNT and CDR2 is YENEEA in the germline V gene.

CDR3 residues: CASSRERYNEQFF. DNA for the CDR3: TGCGCCAGCAGCCGAGAGAGATACAATGAGCAGTTCTTC. The chain recombines TRBV5-1 with TRBJ2-1; D remains ambiguous. This CDR3 region has 13 residues. Per the germline V gene, CDR1 is SGHRS and CDR2 is YFSETQ. Trimming shortened V by 4 bases and J by 4 bases, and 9 bases separated the two germline ends.

This clone was seen more than once but under ten times. The chain combines TRBV18 with TRBJ2-7, with 10 bases matching TRBD2. Germline values: CDR1 KGHSH, CDR2 LQKENI. V gave up 6 bases and J gave up 2 bases; unmatched junction bases: 13. The CDR3 extends over 17 amino acids. The CDR3 bases are TGTGCCAGCTCCCCTACGGCTTCTACTAGCGGGACCTACGAGCAGTACTTC. This encodes CASSPTASTSGTYEQYF.

The chain recombines TRBV7-6 with TRBJ2-1, with D uncertain. Germline assignment: CDR1 SGHVS and CDR2 FNYEAQ. The CDR3 covers 15 residues. V was clipped by 1 base and J by 7 bases, with 14 bases between them. This chain's CDR3 is CASSLGQRRRNEQFF. The CDR3 bases are TGTGCCAGCAGCTTAGGCCAGCGTCGTAGGAATGAGCAGTTCTTC.

The chain carries TRBV7-6 and TRBJ1-2, with D possibly matching TRBD1 (6 bases). Looked up from germline, CDR1 is SGHVS and CDR2 is FNYEAQ. The CDR3 length is 15 residues. The V and J ends lost 0 bases and 5 bases respectively, with 13 bases between them. CDR3 nucleotides: TGTGCCAGCAGCTTAGCGCAACAGGGAGGGTATGGCTACACCTTC. Encoded protein: CASSLAQQGGYGYTF.

The rearrangement joins TRBV19 to TRBJ2-5, with a tentative D call TRBD1 (6 bases). The V gene lost 6 bases and the J gene lost 5 bases, with 13 bases spanning the gap. The length of the CDR3 is 13 residues. CDR1 and CDR2 (germline): LNHDA, SQIVND (reference sequence). The CDR3 spells CASSWGHSETQYF. The CDR3 DNA reads as TGTGCCAGTAGCTGGGGACATTCGGAGACCCAGTACTTC.